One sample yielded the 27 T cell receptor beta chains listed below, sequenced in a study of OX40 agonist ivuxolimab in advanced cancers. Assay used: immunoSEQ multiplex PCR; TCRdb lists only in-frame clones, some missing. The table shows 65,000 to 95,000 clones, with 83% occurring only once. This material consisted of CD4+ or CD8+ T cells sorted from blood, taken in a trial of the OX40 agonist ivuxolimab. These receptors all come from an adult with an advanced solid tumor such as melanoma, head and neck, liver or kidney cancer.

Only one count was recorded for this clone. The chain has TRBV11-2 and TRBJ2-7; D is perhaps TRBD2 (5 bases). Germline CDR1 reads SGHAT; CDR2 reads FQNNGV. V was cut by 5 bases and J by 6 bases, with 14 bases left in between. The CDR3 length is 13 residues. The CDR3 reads CASSEYEGSEQYF. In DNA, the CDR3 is TGTGCCAGCAGCGAATACGAGGGATCCGAGCAGTACTTC.

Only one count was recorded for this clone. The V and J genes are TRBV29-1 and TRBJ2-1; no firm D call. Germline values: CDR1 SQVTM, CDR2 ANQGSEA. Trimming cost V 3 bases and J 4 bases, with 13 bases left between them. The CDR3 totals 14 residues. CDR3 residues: CSVEGFLGYNEQFF. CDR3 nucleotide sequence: TGCAGCGTTGAGGGGTTTTTGGGATACAATGAGCAGTTCTTC.

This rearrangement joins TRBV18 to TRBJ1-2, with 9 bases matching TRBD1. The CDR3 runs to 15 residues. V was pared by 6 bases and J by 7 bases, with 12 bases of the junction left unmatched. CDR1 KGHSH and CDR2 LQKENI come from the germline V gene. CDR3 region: CASSPDAGTGIGYTF. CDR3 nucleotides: TGTGCCAGCTCTCCCGACGCCGGGACAGGGATTGGCTACACCTTC. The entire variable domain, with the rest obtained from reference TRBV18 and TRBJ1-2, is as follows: NAGVMQNPRHLVRRRGQEARLRCSPMKGHSHVYWYRQLPEEGLKFMVYLQKENIIDESGMPKERFSAEFPKEGPSILRIQQVVRGDSAAYFCASSPDAGTGIGYTFGSGTRLTVV.

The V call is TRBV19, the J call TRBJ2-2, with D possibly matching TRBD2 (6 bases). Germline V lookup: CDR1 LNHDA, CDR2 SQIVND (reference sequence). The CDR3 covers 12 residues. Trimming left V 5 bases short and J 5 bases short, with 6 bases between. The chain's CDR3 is CASSGGTGELFF. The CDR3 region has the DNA TGTGCCAGTAGTGGAGGGACCGGGGAGCTGTTTTTT. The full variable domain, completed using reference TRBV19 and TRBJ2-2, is DGGITQSPKYLFRKEGQNVTLSCEQNLNHDAMYWYRQDPGQGLRLIYYSQIVNDFQKGDIAEGYSVSREKKESFPLTVTSAQKNPTAFYLCASSGGTGELFFGEGSRLTVL.

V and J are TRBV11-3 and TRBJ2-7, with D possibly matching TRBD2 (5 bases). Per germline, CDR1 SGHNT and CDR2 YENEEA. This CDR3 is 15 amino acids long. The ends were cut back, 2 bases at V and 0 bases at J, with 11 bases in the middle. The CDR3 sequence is CASSLSERASYEQYF. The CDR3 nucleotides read TGTGCCAGCAGCTTATCCGAGAGGGCCTCCTACGAGCAGTACTTC.

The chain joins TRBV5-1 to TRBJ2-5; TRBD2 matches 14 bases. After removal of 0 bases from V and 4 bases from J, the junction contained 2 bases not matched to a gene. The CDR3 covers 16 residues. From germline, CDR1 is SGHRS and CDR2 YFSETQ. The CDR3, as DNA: TGCGCCAGCAGCTTGGGACTAGCGGGGGGGCGAGAGACCCAGTACTTC. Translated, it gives CASSLGLAGGRETQYF.

The CDR3: CASSSSAGGYTF. The CDR3 DNA sequence: TGTGCCAGCAGTTCCTCAGCCGGGGGCTACACCTTC. The chain recombines TRBV28 with TRBJ1-2, with D unclear. This CDR3 has 12 amino acids. Deletions cut 4 bases from V and 8 bases from J, with 11 bases between. Germline lookup yields CDR1 MDHEN and CDR2 SYDVKM.

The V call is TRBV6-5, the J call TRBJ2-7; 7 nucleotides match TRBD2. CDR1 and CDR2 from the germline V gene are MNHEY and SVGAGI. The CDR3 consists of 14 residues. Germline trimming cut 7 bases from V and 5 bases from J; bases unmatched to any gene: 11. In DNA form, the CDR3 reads TGTGCCAGCACCCCCGGCGGGAGTGTCCACGAGCAGTACTTC. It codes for CASTPGGSVHEQYF.

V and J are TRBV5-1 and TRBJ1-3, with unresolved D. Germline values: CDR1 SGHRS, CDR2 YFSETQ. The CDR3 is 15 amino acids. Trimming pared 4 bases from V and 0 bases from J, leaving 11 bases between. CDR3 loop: CASSPVDLSGNTIYF. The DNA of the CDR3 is TGCGCCAGCAGCCCGGTGGACCTCTCTGGAAACACCATATATTTT.

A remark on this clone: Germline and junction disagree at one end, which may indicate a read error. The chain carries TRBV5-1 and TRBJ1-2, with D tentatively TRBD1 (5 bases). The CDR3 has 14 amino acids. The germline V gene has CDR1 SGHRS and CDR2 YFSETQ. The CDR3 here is CASSIGTEYGGYTF. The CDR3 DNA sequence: TGTGCCAGCAGCATTGGGACGGAATACGGCGGCTACACCTTC. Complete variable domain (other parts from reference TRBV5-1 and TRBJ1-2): KAGVTQTPRYLIKTRGQQVTLSCSPISGHRSVSWYQQTPGQGLQFLFEYFSETQRNKGNFPGRFSGRQFSNSRSEMNVSTLELGDSALYLCASSIGTEYGGYTFGSGTRLTVV.

This CDR3 is CATKFQGADTQYF. The DNA for the CDR3 is TGTGCCACCAAATTCCAGGGGGCGGATACGCAGTATTTT. This chain links TRBV19 with TRBJ2-3, with 8 bases lining up with TRBD1. V gave up 10 bases and J gave up 6 bases; unmatched junction bases: 9. From germline, CDR1 is LNHDA and CDR2 SQIVND (reference sequence). The CDR3 is 13 amino acids.

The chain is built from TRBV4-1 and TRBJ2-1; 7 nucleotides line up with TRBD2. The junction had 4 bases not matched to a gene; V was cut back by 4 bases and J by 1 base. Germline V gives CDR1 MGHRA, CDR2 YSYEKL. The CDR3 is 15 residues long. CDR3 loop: CASSLGLESYNEQFF. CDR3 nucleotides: TGCGCCAGCAGCCTAGGACTAGAGTCCTACAATGAGCAGTTCTTC.

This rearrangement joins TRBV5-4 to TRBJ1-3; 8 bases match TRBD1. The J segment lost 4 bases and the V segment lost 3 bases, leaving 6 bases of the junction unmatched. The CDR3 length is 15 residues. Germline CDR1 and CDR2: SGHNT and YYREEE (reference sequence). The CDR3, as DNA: TGTGCCAGCAGCTGGACAGGGTACGCCGGAAACACCATATATTTT. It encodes CASSWTGYAGNTIYF.

The CDR3 reads CASSPNRVDGYTF. As DNA, the CDR3 is TGTGCCAGCAGCCCCAACAGGGTAGATGGCTACACCTTC. This chain joins TRBV6-5 and TRBJ1-2; D is perhaps TRBD1 (6 bases). This CDR3 is 13 amino acids long. CDR1 and CDR2 (germline): MNHEY, SVGAGI. V dropped 6 bases and J dropped 6 bases, with 14 bases sitting between them.

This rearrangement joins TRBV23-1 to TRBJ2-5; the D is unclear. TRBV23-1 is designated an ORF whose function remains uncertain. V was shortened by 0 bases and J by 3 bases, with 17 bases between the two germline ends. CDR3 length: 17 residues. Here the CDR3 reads CASSQSSAGEQKETQYF. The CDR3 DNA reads TGCGCCAGCAGTCAATCAAGCGCAGGAGAACAAAAAGAGACCCAGTACTTC.

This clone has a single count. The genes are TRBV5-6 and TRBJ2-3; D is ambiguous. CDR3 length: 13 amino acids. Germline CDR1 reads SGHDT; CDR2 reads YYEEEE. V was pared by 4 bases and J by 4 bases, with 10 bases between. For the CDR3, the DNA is TGTGCCAGCAGCCTGAGAACCCCAGATACGCAGTATTTT. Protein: CASSLRTPDTQYF.

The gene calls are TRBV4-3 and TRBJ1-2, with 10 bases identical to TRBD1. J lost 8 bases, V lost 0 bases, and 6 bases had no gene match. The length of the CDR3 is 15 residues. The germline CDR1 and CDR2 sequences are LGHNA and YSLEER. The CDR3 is CASSQEPGQGIGYTF. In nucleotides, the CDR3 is TGCGCCAGCAGCCAAGAACCGGGACAGGGGATCGGCTACACCTTC.

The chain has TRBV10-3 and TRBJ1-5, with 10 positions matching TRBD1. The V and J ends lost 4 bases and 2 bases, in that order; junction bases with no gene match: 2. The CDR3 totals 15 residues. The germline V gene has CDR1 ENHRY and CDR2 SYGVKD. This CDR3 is CAISGGQGGNQPQHF. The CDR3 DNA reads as TGTGCCATCAGTGGAGGACAGGGGGGCAATCAGCCCCAGCATTTT.

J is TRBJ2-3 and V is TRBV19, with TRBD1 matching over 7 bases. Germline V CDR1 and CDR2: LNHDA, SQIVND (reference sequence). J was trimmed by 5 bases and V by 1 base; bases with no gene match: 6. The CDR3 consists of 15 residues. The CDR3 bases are TGTGCCAGTAGTATAGGTGGACAGGCCGGAGATACGCAGTATTTT. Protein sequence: CASSIGGQAGDTQYF.

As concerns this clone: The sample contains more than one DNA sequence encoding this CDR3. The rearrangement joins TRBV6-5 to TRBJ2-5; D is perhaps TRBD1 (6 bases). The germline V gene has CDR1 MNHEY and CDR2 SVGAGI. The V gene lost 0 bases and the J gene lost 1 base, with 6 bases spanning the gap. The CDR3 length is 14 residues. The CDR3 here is CASSYSGAQETQYF. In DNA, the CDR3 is TGTGCCAGCAGTTACTCGGGGGCCCAAGAGACCCAGTACTTC.

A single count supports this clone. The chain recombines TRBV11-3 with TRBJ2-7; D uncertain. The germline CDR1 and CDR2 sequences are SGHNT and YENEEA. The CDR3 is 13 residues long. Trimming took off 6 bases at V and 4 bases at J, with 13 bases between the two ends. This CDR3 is CASSSGFSYEQYF. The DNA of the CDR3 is TGTGCCAGCAGTTCCGGGTTTTCATACGAGCAGTACTTC.

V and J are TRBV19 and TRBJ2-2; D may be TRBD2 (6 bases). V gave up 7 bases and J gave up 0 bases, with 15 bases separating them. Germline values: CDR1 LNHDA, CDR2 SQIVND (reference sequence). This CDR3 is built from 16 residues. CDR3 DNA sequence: TGTGCCAGTACCATGACTAGACCCGCGAACACCGGGGAGCTGTTTTTT. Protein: CASTMTRPANTGELFF.

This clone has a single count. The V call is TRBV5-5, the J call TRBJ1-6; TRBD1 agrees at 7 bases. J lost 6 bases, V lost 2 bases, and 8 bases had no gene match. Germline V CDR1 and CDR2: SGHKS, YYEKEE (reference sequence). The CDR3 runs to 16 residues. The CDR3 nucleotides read TGTGCCAGCAGCTTATTAGGGGGCTCAGGTAATTCACCCCTCCACTTT. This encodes CASSLLGGSGNSPLHF.

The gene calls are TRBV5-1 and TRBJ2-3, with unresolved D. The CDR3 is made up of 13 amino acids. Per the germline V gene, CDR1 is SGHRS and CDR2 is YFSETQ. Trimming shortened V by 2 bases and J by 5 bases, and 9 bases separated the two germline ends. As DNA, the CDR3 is TGCGCCAGCAGCTTACCCCTTCGAGATACGCAGTATTTT. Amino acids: CASSLPLRDTQYF.

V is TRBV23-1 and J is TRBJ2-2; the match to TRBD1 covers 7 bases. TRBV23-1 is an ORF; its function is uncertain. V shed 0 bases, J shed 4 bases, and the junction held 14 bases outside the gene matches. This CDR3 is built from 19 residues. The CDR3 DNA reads TGCGCCAGCAGTCAATCCGTCCCGACAGGGCCCGGACGCACCGGGGAGCTGTTTTTT. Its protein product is CASSQSVPTGPGRTGELFF.

CDR3 sequence: CASSLMGNTIYF. CDR3 nucleotide sequence: TGTGCCAGCAGCTTAATGGGAAACACCATATATTTT. The V call is TRBV5-6, the J call TRBJ1-3; D unclear. Germline lookup yields CDR1 SGHDT and CDR2 YYEEEE. This CDR3 region has 12 residues. V lost 2 bases and J lost 4, with 4 bases in between.

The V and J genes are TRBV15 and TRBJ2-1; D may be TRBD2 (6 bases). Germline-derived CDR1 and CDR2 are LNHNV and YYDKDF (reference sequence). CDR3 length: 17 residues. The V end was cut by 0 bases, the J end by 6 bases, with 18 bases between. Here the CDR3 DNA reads TGTGCCACCAGCAGAGATCTGGCCAGCCGAGCGGGCAATGAGCAGTTCTTC. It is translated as CATSRDLASRAGNEQFF.